These 31 T cell receptor beta chains were sequenced from one sample in a study of CD8 T cells in ankylosing spondylitis. Findings and limits, study-wide: A motif in TCR beta, a set of roughly eight highly homologous variants, appeared characteristic of ankylosing spondylitis blood.

These receptors have no identified antigens. TCRdb reprocessed the 5' RACE reads with MiXCR, giving one entry per CDR3 protein. The data show around 440,000 distinct CDR3 sequences, approximately 17% seen once. The specimen was blood, either unsorted or a sorted T cell fraction (not recorded which). These TCRs come from a male donor with ankylosing spondylitis.

This chain uses TRBV20-1 with TRBJ2-7; the D call may be TRBD1 or TRBD2 (7 bases each). The CDR3 consists of 12 residues. The V gene's germline CDR1 is DFQATT and CDR2 SNEGSKA (reference sequence). Trimming removed 2 bases from V and 7 bases from J, with 12 bases in between. The chain's CDR3 is CSARYRGGEQYF. The CDR3 nucleotides are TGCAGTGCTAGATACAGGGGAGGGGAGCAGTACTTC.

The table lists this clonotype with a few counts. The genes are TRBV11-1 and TRBJ2-3, with TRBD2 matching 14 bases. This CDR3 has 16 amino acids. The germline CDR1 and CDR2 sequences are SGHAT and FQDESV (reference sequence). V gave up 3 bases and J gave up 4 bases; unmatched junction bases: 3. The CDR3 nucleotides are TGTGCCAGCAGCTTTCTGACTAGCGGGGGGGCAGATACGCAGTATTTT. Amino acid sequence: CASSFLTSGGADTQYF.

The chain recombines TRBV20-1 with TRBJ2-7; D not certain. Germline values: CDR1 DFQATT, CDR2 SNEGSKA (reference sequence). The CDR3 runs to 14 residues. V lost 0 bases to trimming and J lost 0 bases, with 9 bases between them. This CDR3 is CSARDHGISYEQYF. The CDR3, as DNA: TGCAGTGCTAGAGATCATGGGATCTCCTACGAGCAGTACTTC.

Only a few counts were recorded for this clonotype. This chain links TRBV16 with TRBJ2-5; D may be TRBD1 (6 bases). Germline loops: CDR1 KGHSY, CDR2 FQNENV. Trimming removed 7 bases from V and 2 bases from J, with 14 bases in between. The CDR3 contains 14 residues. For the CDR3, the DNA is TGTGCCAGCACCCGACAGGCGGCACAAGAGACCCAGTACTTC. It translates to CASTRQAAQETQYF. The full variable domain, in which reference TRBV16 and TRBJ2-5 provide the parts outside the CDR3, is GEEVAQTPKHLVRGEGQKAKLYCAPIKGHSYVFWYQQVLKNEFKFLISFQNENVFDETGMPKERFSAKCLPNSPCSLEIQATKLEDSAVYFCASTRQAAQETQYFGPGTRLLVL.

V is TRBV30 and J is TRBJ1-6; 7 nucleotides agree with TRBD1. The CDR3 is 14 residues long. Germline V CDR1 and CDR2: GTSNPN, SVGIG (reference sequence). V shed 2 bases, J shed 10 bases, and the junction held 8 bases outside the gene matches. The CDR3 region is CAWSPTGSYSPLHF. The CDR3 region has the DNA TGTGCCTGGAGTCCGACAGGGAGCTACTCACCCCTCCACTTT.

This clonotype was seen a handful of times. The chain is built from TRBV20-1 and TRBJ2-1, with 14 bases lining up with TRBD2. The CDR3 spans 15 residues. Per germline, CDR1 DFQATT and CDR2 SNEGSKA (reference sequence). Trimming cost V 3 bases and J 7 bases; bases outside gene matches: 5. The CDR3 bases are TGCAGTGCTAGCCGACTAGCGGGAGGGCGGAATGAGCAGTTCTTC. Amino acids: CSASRLAGGRNEQFF.

This clonotype has only a few counts. This sequence joins TRBV5-1 and TRBJ2-1; 8 nucleotides align to TRBD2. Germline V gene data show CDR1 as SGHRS and CDR2 as YFSETQ. After removal of 6 bases from V and 3 bases from J, the junction contained 14 bases not matched to a gene. The CDR3 spans 17 residues. The CDR3 spells CASTEVAGGPNYNEQFF. Here the CDR3 DNA reads TGCGCCAGCACAGAGGTGGCGGGGGGACCGAACTACAATGAGCAGTTCTTC.

This clonotype was picked up one time. The chain recombines TRBV15 with TRBJ2-2; 9 nucleotides line up with TRBD2. The CDR3 is made up of 17 amino acids. Trimming took 4 bases from V and 1 from J; bases not matched to a gene: 7. Per germline, CDR1 LNHNV and CDR2 YYDKDF (reference sequence). This CDR3 reads CATSTRAGGENTGELFF. The CDR3 DNA sequence: TGTGCCACCAGCACCAGGGCGGGGGGGGAGAACACCGGGGAGCTGTTTTTT.

About this clonotype: A read error may explain this, as a much larger clone is one base away. The J gene is TRBJ2-3, the V gene TRBV7-2; D unresolved. This CDR3 has 13 residues. CDR1 is SGHTA and CDR2 is FQGNSA in the germline V gene. CDR3 DNA: TGTGCCAGCAGCTTAGGCGTCACAGTTACGCAGTATTTT. It specifies CASSLGVTVTQYF. Full variable domain (outside the CDR3, taken from reference TRBV7-2 and TRBJ2-3): GAGVSQSPSNKVTEKGKDVELRCDPISGHTALYWYRQSLGQGLEFLIYFQGNSAPDKSGLPSDRFSAERTGGSVSTLTIQRTQQEDSAVYLCASSLGVTVTQYFGPGTRLTVL.

V usage is TRBV21-1 and J usage is TRBJ2-3; TRBD2, the table's D call, was not compared with the DNA. TRBV21-1 represents a pseudogene. CDR3 length equals 16 residues. CDR3 in DNA: TGTGCCAGCAGCAAGTTAGCGGGGGGGTGCACAGATACGCAGTATTTT. This sequence encodes CASSKLAGGCTDTQYF.

The V and J genes are TRBV7-2 and TRBJ1-2, with D hard to call. This CDR3 contains 12 residues. The germline V gene encodes CDR1 SGHTA and CDR2 FQGNSA. The germline V and J ends were trimmed by 1 base and 8 bases, with 8 bases remaining between them. The CDR3, as DNA: TGTGCCAGCAGCTTAGATAGGGCCGGCTACACCTTC. As protein: CASSLDRAGYTF.

This rearrangement joins TRBV6-1 to TRBJ2-7; TRBD2 matches at 8 bases. The length of the CDR3 is 14 residues. Germline V lookup: CDR1 MNHNS, CDR2 SASEGT. After removal of 9 bases from V and 0 bases from J, the junction contained 7 bases not matched to a gene. The CDR3 sequence is CASSRAGGSYEQYF. The CDR3 DNA reads TGTGCCAGTTCTCGGGCGGGGGGCTCCTACGAGCAGTACTTC.

This CDR3 reads CSARDLSRTDNEQFF. Written as DNA, the CDR3 is TGCAGTGCTAGAGATCTTAGTAGAACAGACAATGAGCAGTTCTTC. The J gene is TRBJ2-1, the V gene TRBV20-1, with D unresolved. This CDR3 spans 15 amino acids. Germline lookup yields CDR1 DFQATT and CDR2 SNEGSKA (reference sequence). Trimming removed 0 bases from V and 5 bases from J, with 14 bases in between.

This clonotype has a count of ten or more. The rearrangement joins TRBV20-1 to TRBJ2-5; TRBD1 aligns across 7 bases. The CDR3 is 15 residues long. Germline V gene lookup returns CDR1 DFQATT and CDR2 SNEGSKA (reference sequence). J gave up 5 bases and V 5 bases, and 14 bases lay outside the gene matches. CDR3 in amino acids: CSASTHQGVRETQYF. The DNA for the CDR3 is TGCAGTGCTTCTACCCACCAGGGGGTGAGGGAGACCCAGTACTTC.

The chain combines TRBV18 with TRBJ2-2; tentative D call: TRBD2 (6 bases). Deletions cut 3 bases from V and 4 bases from J, with 12 bases between. Germline V gene sequence: CDR1 KGHSH, CDR2 LQKENI. This CDR3 has 15 amino acids. The CDR3 coding sequence is TGTGCCAGCTCACCGGAGGGGCTCCGCACCGGGGAGCTGTTTTTT. This codes for CASSPEGLRTGELFF.

This clonotype was seen only a few times. The chain couples TRBV4-1 to TRBJ1-3; D remains unclear. The V gene lost 2 bases and the J gene lost 0 bases, with 17 bases spanning the gap. Germline V CDR1 and CDR2: MGHRA, YSYEKL. The CDR3 is 18 amino acids. CDR3 protein: CASSQSSARTLSGNTIYF. CDR3 in DNA: TGCGCCAGCAGCCAATCGAGTGCCAGGACCCTCTCTGGAAACACCATATATTTT.

This chain uses TRBV5-6 with TRBJ2-1, with D possibly TRBD1 on 6 matching bases. With 3 bases removed from V and 2 bases from J, the gap between germline ends came to 6 bases. From germline, CDR1 is SGHDT and CDR2 YYEEEE. This CDR3 comprises 13 residues. The CDR3 region has the DNA TGTGCCAGCAGCTGGGACACCTACAATGAGCAGTTCTTC. It codes for CASSWDTYNEQFF.

In nucleotides, the CDR3 is TGTGCCAGCAGCCACGGGGACAGGGGCGCGGAAAAACTGTTTTTT. It yields the protein CASSHGDRGAEKLFF. The rearrangement links TRBV3-1 to TRBJ1-4; 10 bases are a match to TRBD1. Trimming took 3 bases from V and 8 from J; bases not matched to a gene: 6. The CDR3 runs to 15 residues. Germline assignment: CDR1 LGHDT and CDR2 YNNKEL (reference sequence).

The V call is TRBV6-1, the J call TRBJ2-3, with D possibly matching TRBD2 (6 bases). This CDR3 region has 16 residues. Deletions cut 3 bases from V and 1 base from J, with 14 bases between. Germline CDR1 is MNHNS and CDR2 is SASEGT. The CDR3 nucleotides are TGTGCCAGCAGTGATCCTGGGAGGAGCGGCACAGATACGCAGTATTTT. This codes for CASSDPGRSGTDTQYF.

This clonotype was seen repeatedly, ten times or more. The chain recombines TRBV6-1 with TRBJ1-2; no definite D call. V was shortened by 7 bases and J by 4 bases, with 19 bases between the two germline ends. This CDR3 is built from 15 residues. CDR1 MNHNS and CDR2 SASEGT come from the germline V gene. CDR3 protein: CASTLKAGPSYGYTF. The CDR3 DNA is TGTGCCAGCACCCTAAAGGCAGGCCCTAGCTATGGCTACACCTTC.

This clonotype was detected only a few times. V usage is TRBV12-3 or TRBV12-4 and J usage is TRBJ1-1; D uncertain. There are 11 residues in the CDR3. V gave up 7 bases and J gave up 3 bases, with 6 bases separating them. CDR3 DNA sequence: TGTGCCAGCATGGCCTACACTGAAGCTTTCTTT. Protein: CASMAYTEAFF.

The chain employs TRBV7-8 and TRBJ1-3; no firm D call. Germline CDR1 is SGHVS and CDR2 is FQNEAQ. CDR3 size: 19 residues. V was pared by 0 bases and J by 0 bases, with 18 bases between. This chain's CDR3 is CASSLASGQARSSGNTIYF. The CDR3 nucleotides are TGTGCCAGCAGCTTAGCGTCTGGTCAGGCTCGAAGCTCTGGAAACACCATATATTTT.

V usage is TRBV20-1 and J usage is TRBJ1-1, with D possibly matching TRBD1 (5 bases). The CDR3 loop spans 13 amino acids. Between the trimmed V and J ends, which lost 5 bases and 5 bases, there was a span of 15 bases. Germline-derived CDR1 and CDR2 are DFQATT and SNEGSKA (reference sequence). CDR3 coding DNA: TGCAGTGCTCCCCAGGGAGGTTGGACTGAAGCTTTCTTT. It yields the protein CSAPQGGWTEAFF.

J is TRBJ2-5 and V is TRBV20-1; 10 nucleotides agree with TRBD2. The germline gives CDR1 DFQATT, CDR2 SNEGSKA (reference sequence). The CDR3 runs to 15 residues. J lost 4 bases, V lost 0 bases, and 5 bases had no gene match. In DNA form, the CDR3 reads TGCAGTGCTAGAGATCAGCGGGGGGGCCCAGAGACCCAGTACTTC. Encoded protein: CSARDQRGGPETQYF.

The gene calls are TRBV10-3 and TRBJ2-7; D assignment may be TRBD1 or TRBD2 (9 bases each). In germline, CDR1 is ENHRY, CDR2 SYGVKD. The CDR3 contains 14 residues. Trimming left V 8 bases short and J 5 bases short, with 19 bases between. The CDR3 loop reads CAIAGGGQGHEQYF. The DNA for the CDR3 is TGTGCCATCGCGGGGGGGGGACAGGGCCACGAGCAGTACTTC.

The gene calls are TRBV5-1 and TRBJ2-1; D call uncertain. V lost 0 bases and J 0 bases, leaving 10 bases between the germline ends. CDR1 is SGHRS, CDR2 YFSETQ, per germline. This CDR3 has 16 amino acids. The DNA for the CDR3 is TGCGCCAGCAGCTTGGCCACAGCCATCTCCTACAATGAGCAGTTCTTC. Translating it yields CASSLATAISYNEQFF.

In its sample, this clonotype was seen a few times. The chain employs TRBV6-1 and TRBJ2-2; 9 nucleotides match TRBD2. With V trimmed by 6 bases and J by 2 bases, 4 bases remained unmatched. CDR3 length: 15 residues. From germline, CDR1 is MNHNS and CDR2 SASEGT. The CDR3 protein is CASSWTSVNTGELFF. The CDR3 DNA follows: TGTGCCAGCAGCTGGACTAGCGTAAACACCGGGGAGCTGTTTTTT.

This clonotype occurred many times. The gene calls are TRBV10-2 and TRBJ1-1, with D unresolved. V gave up 5 bases and J gave up 1 base, with 8 bases separating them. This CDR3 comprises 13 residues. The germline gives CDR1 WSHSY, CDR2 SAAADI. In DNA form, the CDR3 reads TGCGCCAGCAGTAAGGGTGGGAACACTGAAGCTTTCTTT. Amino acid sequence: CASSKGGNTEAFF.

V gene TRBV7-9 combines with J gene TRBJ1-2; 7 bases are shared with TRBD1. Per the germline V gene, CDR1 is SEHNR and CDR2 is FQNEAQ (reference sequence). Trimming at V came to 3 bases and at J to 4 bases, leaving 14 bases not matched to a gene. The CDR3 has 17 residues. As DNA, the CDR3 is TGTGCCAGCAGCTTGTGGCCTGGGACAGACACCCTCTATGGCTACACCTTC. Residues: CASSLWPGTDTLYGYTF.

The chain uses TRBV7-2 and TRBJ1-1; the D is unclear. The length of the CDR3 is 14 residues. V gave up 7 bases and J gave up 4 bases, with 16 bases separating them. The V gene's germline CDR1 is SGHTA and CDR2 FQGNSA. In nucleotides, the CDR3 is TGTGCCAGCAAGCTCCGGTTTAGCGGCACTGAAGCTTTCTTT. This encodes CASKLRFSGTEAFF.

The gene calls are TRBV14 and TRBJ1-1; the D is unclear. The CDR3 loop spans 15 amino acids. V dropped 2 bases and J dropped 7 bases, with 17 bases sitting between them. The germline V gene encodes CDR1 SGHDN and CDR2 FVKESK. The CDR3 spells CASSQLTQARYEAFF. The CDR3 DNA reads TGTGCCAGCAGCCAACTGACCCAAGCCCGGTATGAAGCTTTCTTT.